A selection of T cell receptor beta chains follows, all from one sample in a study of blood T cells in healthy people across ages. MiXCR, applied by TCRdb to the 5' RACE reads, yields one record per CDR3 protein. The table shows about 1.8 million distinct CDR3 sequences, with roughly 52% occurring only once. Sequencing was performed on blood. The receptors were gathered from a woman between 40 and 55 years old in good health. Both conserved end residues are part of each CDR3. The order of the fields is D gene, V gene, J gene, clone size, CDR3 DNA, CDR3 protein. D genes are given only for firm matches. Clone size is given for some rows only: seen once, a few or many times, or a class if the clone is expanded.

D gene: TRBD1; V gene: TRBV4-2; J gene: TRBJ1-2; clone size: .; CDR3 DNA: TGTGCCAGCAGCCAAGCCATGGACAGGGCCTATGGCTACACCTTC; CDR3 protein: CASSQAMDRAYGYTF
D gene: TRBD1; V gene: TRBV11-2; J gene: TRBJ2-2; clone size: .; CDR3 DNA: TGTGCCAGCAGCTTCAGGGGGACGGGCACCGGGGAGCTGTTTTTT; CDR3 protein: CASSFRGTGTGELFF
D gene: .; V gene: TRBV3-1; J gene: TRBJ2-3; clone size: .; CDR3 DNA: TGTGCCAGCAGCCACGTTAATAGTGATACGCAGTATTTT; CDR3 protein: CASSHVNSDTQYF
D gene: TRBD1; V gene: TRBV2; J gene: TRBJ2-3; clone size: .; CDR3 DNA: TGTGCCAGCACATACAGGGGAAAGTATGCAGATACGCAGTATTTT; CDR3 protein: CASTYRGKYADTQYF
D gene: .; V gene: TRBV6-2/TRBV6-3; J gene: TRBJ2-7; clone size: .; CDR3 DNA: TGTGCCAGCACCTCGGGAGCGGTGGCGAGGAATGAGCAGTACTTC; CDR3 protein: CASTSGAVARNEQYF
D gene: TRBD2; V gene: TRBV28; J gene: TRBJ2-1; clone size: few; CDR3 DNA: TGTGCCAGCACGGAGCGGGGGGGCTACAATGAGCAGTTCTTC; CDR3 protein: CASTERGGYNEQFF
D gene: TRBD2; V gene: TRBV6-1; J gene: TRBJ2-3; clone size: .; CDR3 DNA: TGTGCCAGCAGTGAAGGGACTAGCGGGGGGGCAGATACGCAGTATTTT; CDR3 protein: CASSEGTSGGADTQYF
D gene: .; V gene: TRBV20-1; J gene: TRBJ2-1; clone size: few; CDR3 DNA: TGCAGTGCTAGAGTATATGGGGCTGGTGAGCAGTTCTTC; CDR3 protein: CSARVYGAGEQFF
D gene: .; V gene: TRBV28; J gene: TRBJ2-7; clone size: .; CDR3 DNA: TGTGCCAGCAGTTTAATCCCCGTTGGCGAGCAGTACTTC; CDR3 protein: CASSLIPVGEQYF
D gene: .; V gene: TRBV6-5; J gene: TRBJ2-2; clone size: .; CDR3 DNA: TGTGCCAGCAGTTACGACATCCCGAACACCGGGGAGCTGTTTTTT; CDR3 protein: CASSYDIPNTGELFF
D gene: .; V gene: TRBV28; J gene: TRBJ2-7; clone size: .; CDR3 DNA: TGTGCCAGCAGTTTATCTACCAGGGAATCCTACGAGCAGTACTTC; CDR3 protein: CASSLSTRESYEQYF
D gene: .; V gene: TRBV7-2; J gene: TRBJ1-1; clone size: .; CDR3 DNA: TGTGCCAGCAGCTTAGAGACGACCCTGAACACTGAAGCTTTCTTT; CDR3 protein: CASSLETTLNTEAFF
D gene: .; V gene: TRBV10-3; J gene: TRBJ2-1; clone size: few; CDR3 DNA: TGTGCCATTTGGGGGGGACAGAAAAATGAGCAGTTCTTC; CDR3 protein: CAIWGGQKNEQFF
D gene: .; V gene: TRBV5-1; J gene: TRBJ1-2; clone size: .; CDR3 DNA: TGCGCCAGCAGCTTGGCCGAGGGTATGGGTGGCTACACCTTC; CDR3 protein: CASSLAEGMGGYTF
D gene: .; V gene: TRBV11-2; J gene: TRBJ1-4; clone size: few; CDR3 DNA: TGTGCCAGCAGCTCCCATGAACAGCTTAATGAAAAACTGTTTTTT; CDR3 protein: CASSSHEQLNEKLFF
D gene: .; V gene: TRBV27; J gene: TRBJ2-2; clone size: few; CDR3 DNA: TGTGCCAGCAGAAACGGCGGCAGGGCTTCAACCGGGGAGCTGTTTTTT; CDR3 protein: CASRNGGRASTGELFF
D gene: .; V gene: TRBV5-6; J gene: TRBJ2-1; clone size: few; CDR3 DNA: TGTGCCAGCAGCCCGACAGCGACCTACAATGAGCAGTTCTTC; CDR3 protein: CASSPTATYNEQFF
D gene: .; V gene: TRBV15; J gene: TRBJ2-3; clone size: .; CDR3 DNA: TGTGCCACCAGAGAGGGGGTAGGCACAGATACGCAGTATTTT; CDR3 protein: CATREGVGTDTQYF
D gene: .; V gene: TRBV5-1; J gene: TRBJ2-5; clone size: .; CDR3 DNA: TGCGCCAGCAGCTTGGTATATGGGAAAGAGACCCAGTACTTC; CDR3 protein: CASSLVYGKETQYF
D gene: TRBD2; V gene: TRBV4-2; J gene: TRBJ2-6; clone size: .; CDR3 DNA: TGTGCCAGCAGCCCCGGACTAGCGGGTAGTGGGGCCAACGTCCTGACTTTC; CDR3 protein: CASSPGLAGSGANVLTF
D gene: TRBD1; V gene: TRBV4-1; J gene: TRBJ1-6; clone size: .; CDR3 DNA: TGCGCCAGCAGCCAAGCGACAGGGCGAACCTATAATTCACCCCTCCACTTT; CDR3 protein: CASSQATGRTYNSPLHF
D gene: .; V gene: TRBV15; J gene: TRBJ2-5; clone size: .; CDR3 DNA: TGTGCCACCAGCAGAGAAAGGACTGGGAAAGAGACCCAGTACTTC; CDR3 protein: CATSRERTGKETQYF
D gene: .; V gene: TRBV11-2; J gene: TRBJ2-3; clone size: .; CDR3 DNA: TGTGCCAGCAGCTTAACACAGACAACGCAGTATTTT; CDR3 protein: CASSLTQTTQYF
D gene: TRBD2; V gene: TRBV5-1; J gene: TRBJ2-3; clone size: .; CDR3 DNA: TGCGCCAGCAGCCCCGACGGGGGGGCGACAGATACGCAGTATTTT; CDR3 protein: CASSPDGGATDTQYF
D gene: TRBD2; V gene: TRBV20-1; J gene: TRBJ2-1; clone size: .; CDR3 DNA: TGCTCCGGACTAGCGGGGACTTACAATGAGCAGTTCTTC; CDR3 protein: CSGLAGTYNEQFF
D gene: .; V gene: TRBV6-5; J gene: TRBJ1-6; clone size: .; CDR3 DNA: TGTGCCAGCAGTTACTCGGGGACCCCGAGTTCACCCCTCCACTTT; CDR3 protein: CASSYSGTPSSPLHF
D gene: .; V gene: TRBV20-1; J gene: TRBJ2-7; clone size: few; CDR3 DNA: TGCAGTGTTCAGATCGGGCGCGAGCAGTACTTC; CDR3 protein: CSVQIGREQYF
D gene: TRBD1; V gene: TRBV6-1; J gene: TRBJ2-7; clone size: few; CDR3 DNA: TGTGCCAGCAGGGTAGAAGAGGACAGGGGATTCTACGAGCAGTACTTC; CDR3 protein: CASRVEEDRGFYEQYF
D gene: .; V gene: TRBV29-1; J gene: TRBJ1-2; clone size: few; CDR3 DNA: TGCAGCGTTTCAATTGTAACTGGCTACACCTTC; CDR3 protein: CSVSIVTGYTF
D gene: TRBD1; V gene: TRBV4-2; J gene: TRBJ1-2; clone size: few; CDR3 DNA: TGTGCCAGCAGCCCGGCAGGGGGCGCCAACTATGGCTACACCTTC; CDR3 protein: CASSPAGGANYGYTF
D gene: .; V gene: TRBV27; J gene: TRBJ2-3; clone size: few; CDR3 DNA: TGTGCCAGCAGTCCCGCGAGGGGCCCCACAGATACGCAGTATTTT; CDR3 protein: CASSPARGPTDTQYF
D gene: TRBD1; V gene: TRBV6-5; J gene: TRBJ2-7; clone size: .; CDR3 DNA: TGTGCCAGCAGTACGTGGGACAGGGCCGGCGAGCAGTACTTC; CDR3 protein: CASSTWDRAGEQYF
D gene: .; V gene: TRBV29-1; J gene: TRBJ1-2; clone size: once; CDR3 DNA: TGCAGCGTTGACAGGGGAATAAATGGCTACACCTTC; CDR3 protein: CSVDRGINGYTF
D gene: .; V gene: TRBV6-2/TRBV6-3; J gene: TRBJ2-7; clone size: .; CDR3 DNA: TGTGCCAGCAGAAGGGACCCCTACGAGCAGTACTTC; CDR3 protein: CASRRDPYEQYF
D gene: .; V gene: TRBV28; J gene: TRBJ2-1; clone size: .; CDR3 DNA: TGTGCCAGCAGAAGTCCTGGACAGAATGAGCAGTTCTTC; CDR3 protein: CASRSPGQNEQFF
D gene: .; V gene: TRBV4-3; J gene: TRBJ2-1; clone size: .; CDR3 DNA: TGCGCCAGCAGCCTAAGATTACGGGACCCCTCCAACAATGAGCAGTTCTTC; CDR3 protein: CASSLRLRDPSNNEQFF
D gene: .; V gene: TRBV7-8; J gene: TRBJ2-3; clone size: .; CDR3 DNA: TGTGCCAGCAGCCATGACAGGTCGAATACGCAGTATTTT; CDR3 protein: CASSHDRSNTQYF
D gene: TRBD1; V gene: TRBV14; J gene: TRBJ2-3; clone size: .; CDR3 DNA: TGTGCCACCAGGGGGATGAGGACAGCAGATACGCAGTATTTT; CDR3 protein: CATRGMRTADTQYF
D gene: TRBD1; V gene: TRBV5-4; J gene: TRBJ2-1; clone size: once; CDR3 DNA: TGTGCCAGCAGCTTTCGACAGGGAATAAATGAGCAGTTCTTC; CDR3 protein: CASSFRQGINEQFF
D gene: TRBD1; V gene: TRBV10-3; J gene: TRBJ2-1; clone size: few; CDR3 DNA: TGTGCCATCAGTGAGTCTTCGGGACAGGGATTCTTAATTGAGCAGTTCTTC; CDR3 protein: CAISESSGQGFLIEQFF
D gene: .; V gene: TRBV20-1; J gene: TRBJ2-3; clone size: once; CDR3 DNA: TGCAGTGCTAGAGAACCGACTAGACGGCAGTATTTT; CDR3 protein: CSAREPTRRQYF
D gene: TRBD1; V gene: TRBV27; J gene: TRBJ2-1; clone size: .; CDR3 DNA: TGTGCCAGCAGTTCGACCTCCGGGACAGGGGCCTACAATGAGCAGTTCTTC; CDR3 protein: CASSSTSGTGAYNEQFF
D gene: .; V gene: TRBV6-5; J gene: TRBJ2-3; clone size: few; CDR3 DNA: TGTGCCAGCAATAGTGGAGGTTCTGGCACAGATACGCAGTATTTT; CDR3 protein: CASNSGGSGTDTQYF
D gene: TRBD1; V gene: TRBV15; J gene: TRBJ2-1; clone size: few; CDR3 DNA: TGTGCCACCAGCAGCCTAGCCGGGACAGAAAACAATGAGCAGTTCTTC; CDR3 protein: CATSSLAGTENNEQFF
D gene: .; V gene: TRBV7-9; J gene: TRBJ1-1; clone size: .; CDR3 DNA: TGTGCCAGCAGCTCACGACAGATAAACACTGAAGCTTTCTTT; CDR3 protein: CASSSRQINTEAFF
D gene: TRBD1; V gene: TRBV20-1; J gene: TRBJ1-2; clone size: once; CDR3 DNA: TGCAGTGCTAGGAGGGGGACAGGCGGCTACACCTTC; CDR3 protein: CSARRGTGGYTF
D gene: .; V gene: TRBV5-6; J gene: TRBJ2-7; clone size: .; CDR3 DNA: TGTGCCAGCAGCTTGGAGGCCAGGGTCACCGAGCAGTACTTC; CDR3 protein: CASSLEARVTEQYF
D gene: TRBD1; V gene: TRBV20-1; J gene: TRBJ2-7; clone size: .; CDR3 DNA: TGCAGTGCTAGACGGGACAGCGGACGTTACGAGCAGTACTTC; CDR3 protein: CSARRDSGRYEQYF
D gene: TRBD2; V gene: TRBV4-2; J gene: TRBJ2-3; clone size: many; CDR3 DNA: TGTGCCAGCAGCGCGAGCGGGGTAGCGGATACGCAGTATTTT; CDR3 protein: CASSASGVADTQYF
D gene: TRBD1; V gene: TRBV6-2/TRBV6-3; J gene: TRBJ1-5; clone size: .; CDR3 DNA: TGTGCCAGCAGTTACGACAGGGTCCTTCAGCCCCAGCATTTT; CDR3 protein: CASSYDRVLQPQHF